This T cell receptor (beta chain) emerged from a study of blood T cells in healthy people across ages. Study observations and caveats: Per million T cells, TCR beta diversity dropped roughly linearly as age increased. Relative to aged donors, long-lived donors carried more naive CD4+ cells and displayed higher diversity.

Extracted total RNA amounted to at least 5.5 micrograms for each sample. Regarding this clonotype: Its target is not known.

A J-beta primer mix and a sample-barcoded 5' primer were used in a second PCR of roughly 7 to 12 cycles. TCRdb reprocessed the 5' RACE reads via MiXCR and lists one record per CDR3 protein. This table holds about 580,000 distinct CDR3 sequences, around half found once. CDR1 is ENHRY and CDR2 is SYGVKD in the germline V gene. The CDR3 has 18 amino acids. Trimming cost V 3 bases and J 4 bases; bases outside gene matches: 9. The sequenced sample was blood. The sequence was collected from a man older than 75 in good health. The V gene is TRBV10-3, the J gene TRBJ2-3, with TRBD2 identical over 14 bases. CDR3: CAISDRGRTSGRSDTQYF. CDR3 nucleotide sequence: TGTGCCATCAGTGACAGGGGAAGGACTAGCGGGAGGTCAGATACGCAGTATTTT.